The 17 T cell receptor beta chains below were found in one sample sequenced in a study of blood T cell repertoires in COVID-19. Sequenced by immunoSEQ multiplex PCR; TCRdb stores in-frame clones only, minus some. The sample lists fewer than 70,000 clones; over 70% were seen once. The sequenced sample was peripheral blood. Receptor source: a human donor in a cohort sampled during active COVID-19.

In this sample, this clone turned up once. The CDR3 DNA is TGTGCCAGTATTTCCTTTAATCCGCCCAGGGACCAAGAGACCCAGTACTTC. This translates into CASISFNPPRDQETQYF. The chain uses TRBV19 and TRBJ2-5; weak D call: TRBD1 (5 bases). The V gene's germline CDR1 is LNHDA and CDR2 SQIVND (reference sequence). This CDR3 is built from 17 residues. The germline V and J ends were trimmed by 7 bases and 0 bases, with 21 bases remaining between them.

The CDR3 sequence is CASSQDSQGNQPQHF. DNA of the CDR3: TGCGCCAGCAGCCAAGATTCCCAGGGCAATCAGCCCCAGCATTTT. The rearrangement links TRBV4-3 to TRBJ1-5, with D uncertain. With 0 bases removed from V and 2 bases from J, the gap between germline ends came to 8 bases. CDR3 length equals 15 residues. Germline CDR1 and CDR2: LGHNA and YSLEER.

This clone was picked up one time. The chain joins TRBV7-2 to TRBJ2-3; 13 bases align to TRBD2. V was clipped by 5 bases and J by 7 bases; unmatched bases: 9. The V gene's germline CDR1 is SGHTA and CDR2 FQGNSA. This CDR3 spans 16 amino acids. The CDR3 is CASSALLAGGPNTQYF. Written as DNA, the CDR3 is TGTGCCAGCAGCGCCTTACTAGCGGGGGGGCCAAATACGCAGTATTTT.

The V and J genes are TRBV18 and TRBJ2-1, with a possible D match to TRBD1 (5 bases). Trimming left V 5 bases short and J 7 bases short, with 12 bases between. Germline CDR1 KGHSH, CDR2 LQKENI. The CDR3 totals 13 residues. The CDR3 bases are TGTGCCAGCTCAGCGGTAGGGGTGAATGAGCAGTTCTTC. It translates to CASSAVGVNEQFF.

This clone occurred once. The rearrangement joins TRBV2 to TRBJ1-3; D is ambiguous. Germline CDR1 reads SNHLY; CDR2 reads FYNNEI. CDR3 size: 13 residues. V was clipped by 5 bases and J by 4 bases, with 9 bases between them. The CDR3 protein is CASSTGLGNTIYF. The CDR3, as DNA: TGTGCCAGCAGTACGGGGTTAGGAAACACCATATATTTT.

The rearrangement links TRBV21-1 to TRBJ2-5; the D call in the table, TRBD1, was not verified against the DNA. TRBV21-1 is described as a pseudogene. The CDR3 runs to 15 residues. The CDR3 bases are TGTGCCAGCAGCAACCGACAGGGATCCCAAGAGACCCAGTACTTC. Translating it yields CASSNRQGSQETQYF.

The CDR3 is CASSPRDRVTGELFF. The CDR3 DNA reads TGTGCCAGCAGCCCGAGGGACAGGGTTACCGGGGAGCTGTTTTTT. This rearrangement joins TRBV3-1 (or the pseudogene TRBV3-2) to TRBJ2-2; 9 nucleotides agree with TRBD1. V lost 4 bases to trimming and J lost 5 bases; unmatched junction nucleotides: 5. This CDR3 region has 15 residues. The germline CDR1 and CDR2 sequences are LGHDT and YNNKEL (reference sequence).

CDR3 DNA: TGTGCCAGCAGCTCCTTTAGAGCGGGAGGGGCCTACGAGCAGTACTTC. This codes for CASSSFRAGGAYEQYF. The V and J genes are TRBV7-2 and TRBJ2-7, with 10 nucleotides matching TRBD2. V trimming: 4 bases; J trimming: 2 bases; junction bases outside the gene matches: 8. Germline CDR1 is SGHTA and CDR2 is FQGNSA. The CDR3 covers 16 residues.

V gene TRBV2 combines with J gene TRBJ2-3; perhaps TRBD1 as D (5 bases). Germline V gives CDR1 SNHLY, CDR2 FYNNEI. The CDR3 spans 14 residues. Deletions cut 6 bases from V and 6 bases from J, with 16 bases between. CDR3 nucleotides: TGTGCCAGCAGCCTCCGGTCATCAGGGGATACGCAGTATTTT. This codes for CASSLRSSGDTQYF.

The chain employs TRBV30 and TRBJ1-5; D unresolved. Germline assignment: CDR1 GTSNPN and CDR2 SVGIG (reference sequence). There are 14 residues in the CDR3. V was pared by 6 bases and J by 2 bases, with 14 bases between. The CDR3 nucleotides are TGTGCCTGTTCTCGCCCCGGAGGCAATCAGCCCCAGCATTTT. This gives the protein CACSRPGGNQPQHF. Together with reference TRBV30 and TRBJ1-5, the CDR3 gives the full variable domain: SQTIHQWPATLVQPVGSPLSLECTVEGTSNPNLYWYRQAAGRGLQLLFYSVGIGQISSEVPQNLSASRPQDRQFILSSKKLLLSDSGFYLCACSRPGGNQPQHFGDGTRLSIL.

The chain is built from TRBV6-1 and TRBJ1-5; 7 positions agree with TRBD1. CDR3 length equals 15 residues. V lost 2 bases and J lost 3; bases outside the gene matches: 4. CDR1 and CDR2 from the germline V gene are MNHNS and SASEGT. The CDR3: CASSERQGFNQPQHF. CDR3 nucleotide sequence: TGTGCCAGCAGTGAAAGACAGGGCTTCAATCAGCCCCAGCATTTT.

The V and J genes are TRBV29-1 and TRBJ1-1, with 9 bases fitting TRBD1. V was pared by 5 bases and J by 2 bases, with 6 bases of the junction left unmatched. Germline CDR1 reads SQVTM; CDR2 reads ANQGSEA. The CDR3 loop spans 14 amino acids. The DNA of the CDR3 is TGCAGCGTTAAACGGGACAGGGCTAACACTGAAGCTTTCTTT. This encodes CSVKRDRANTEAFF.

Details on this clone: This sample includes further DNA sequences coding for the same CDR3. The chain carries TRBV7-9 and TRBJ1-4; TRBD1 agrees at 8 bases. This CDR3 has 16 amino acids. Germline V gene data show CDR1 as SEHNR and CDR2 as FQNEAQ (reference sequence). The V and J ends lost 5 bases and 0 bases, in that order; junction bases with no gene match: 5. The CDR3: CASSPGQGTTNEKLFF. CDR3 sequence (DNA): TGTGCCAGCAGCCCAGGACAGGGAACAACTAATGAAAAACTGTTTTTT.

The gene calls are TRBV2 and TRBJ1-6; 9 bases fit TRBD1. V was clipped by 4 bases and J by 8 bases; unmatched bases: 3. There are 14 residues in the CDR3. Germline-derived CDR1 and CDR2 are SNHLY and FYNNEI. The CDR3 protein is CASSVRTGDSPLHF. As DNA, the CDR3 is TGTGCCAGCAGTGTGAGGACAGGGGATTCACCCCTCCACTTT. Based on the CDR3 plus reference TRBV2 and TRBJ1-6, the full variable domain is EPEVTQTPSHQVTQMGQEVILRCVPISNHLYFYWYRQILGQKVEFLVSFYNNEISEKSEIFDDQFSVERPDGSNFTLKIRSTKLEDSAMYFCASSVRTGDSPLHFGNGTRLTVT.

The CDR3 coding sequence is TGTGCCAGCAGCGCTGGACAGGGCTTGAACACTGAAGCTTTCTTT. Its protein is CASSAGQGLNTEAFF. V is TRBV7-9 and J is TRBJ1-1, with 8 bases identical to TRBD1. This CDR3 is built from 15 residues. In germline, CDR1 is SEHNR, CDR2 FQNEAQ (reference sequence). J gave up 0 bases and V 5 bases, and 5 bases lay outside the gene matches.

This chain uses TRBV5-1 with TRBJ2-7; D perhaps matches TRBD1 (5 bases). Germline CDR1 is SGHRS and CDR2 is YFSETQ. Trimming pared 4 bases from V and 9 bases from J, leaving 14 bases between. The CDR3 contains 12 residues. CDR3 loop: CASSDGREGQYF. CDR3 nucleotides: TGCGCCAGCAGCGACGGCAGGGAAGGGCAGTACTTC.

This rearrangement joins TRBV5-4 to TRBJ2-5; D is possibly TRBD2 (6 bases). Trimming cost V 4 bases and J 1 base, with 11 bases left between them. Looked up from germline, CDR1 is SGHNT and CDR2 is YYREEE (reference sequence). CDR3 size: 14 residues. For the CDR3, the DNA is TGTGCCAGCAGCCTCGCCGGGAGCCAAGAGACCCAGTACTTC. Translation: CASSLAGSQETQYF. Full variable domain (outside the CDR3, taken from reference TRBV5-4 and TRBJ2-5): ETGVTQSPTHLIKTRGQQVTLRCSSQSGHNTVSWYQQALGQGPQFIFQYYREEENGRGNFPPRFSGLQFPNYSSELNVNALELDDSALYLCASSLAGSQETQYFGPGTRLLVL.